These 22 T cell receptor beta chains share one sample of origin, sequenced in a study of blood T cell repertoires in COVID-19. Produced via immunoSEQ multiplex PCR; TCRdb's table is partial and in-frame only. The repertoire holds about 98,000 clones, 81% seen once, with about 10% in the top ten. Material for sequencing was peripheral blood. These receptors were taken from a woman of 80 years or more with acute or convalescent COVID-19.

This sequence joins TRBV6-5 and TRBJ2-2; tentative D call: TRBD1 (5 bases). The CDR3 contains 14 residues. Germline CDR1 and CDR2: MNHEY and SVGAGI. Trimming left V 6 bases short and J 4 bases short, with 12 bases between. This CDR3 reads CASRLQGSTGELFF. CDR3 bases: TGTGCCAGCAGACTTCAGGGAAGCACCGGGGAGCTGTTTTTT.

This chain links TRBV18 with TRBJ1-2; 12 positions match TRBD1. CDR1 is KGHSH and CDR2 is LQKENI in the germline V gene. The CDR3 contains 16 residues. Trimming removed 5 bases from V and 2 bases from J; junction bases left unmatched: 6. The CDR3: CASSTSGTGGNYGYTF. The CDR3 bases are TGTGCCAGCTCAACTTCCGGGACAGGGGGCAACTATGGCTACACCTTC.

This clone was seen a few times. The chain links TRBV6-4 to TRBJ1-6; a possible D gene is TRBD1 (6 bases). The CDR3 totals 13 residues. Between the trimmed V and J ends, which lost 4 bases and 9 bases, there was a span of 10 bases. Germline-derived CDR1 and CDR2 are MRHNA and SNTAGT. The CDR3 sequence: CASSAVQGSPLHF. For the CDR3, the DNA is TGTGCCAGCAGTGCGGTACAGGGTTCACCCCTCCACTTT.

A word on this clone: Sequence at one end of the junction differs from germline and may be a read error. The V gene is TRBV6-1, the J gene TRBJ2-2, with D possibly called TRBD1 or TRBD2 (5 bases each). The CDR3 contains 15 residues. The germline gives CDR1 MNHNS, CDR2 SASEGT. CDR3: CASREGETNTGELFF. In DNA form, the CDR3 reads TGTGCCAGCAGAGAAGGGGAGACCAACACCGGGGAGCTGTTTTTT.

This sequence joins TRBV5-1 and TRBJ1-2; 7 bases fit TRBD1. The CDR3 is made up of 15 amino acids. V lost 5 bases, J lost 7 bases, and 14 bases stayed unmatched. Germline CDR1 is SGHRS and CDR2 is YFSETQ. The CDR3 spells CASRAGQQIRGGYTF. CDR3 bases: TGCGCCAGCAGGGCGGGACAGCAGATTCGGGGTGGCTACACCTTC.

The chain joins TRBV2 to TRBJ1-2; a possible D gene is TRBD1 (5 bases). There are 15 residues in the CDR3. CDR1 is SNHLY and CDR2 is FYNNEI in the germline V gene. V lost 7 bases to trimming and J lost 8 bases, with 23 bases between them. The CDR3 nucleotides are TGTGCCAGCACCGGAGTAGGCGAGCAGGGCGGCGGCTACACCTTC. This codes for CASTGVGEQGGGYTF.

In this sample, this clone turned up a few times. CDR3 DNA: TGTGCCAGCAGTCCGACGACAGGGACGGTCCAAGAGACCCAGTACTTC. Amino acid sequence: CASSPTTGTVQETQYF. The chain recombines TRBV7-2 with TRBJ2-5, with 7 bases matching TRBD1. The CDR3 contains 16 residues. V lost 6 bases and J lost 1; bases outside the gene matches: 11. Germline V gives CDR1 SGHTA, CDR2 FQGNSA. Full variable domain (remainder filled in from reference TRBV7-2 and TRBJ2-5): GAGVSQSPSNKVTEKGKDVELRCDPISGHTALYWYRQSLGQGLEFLIYFQGNSAPDKSGLPSDRFSAERTGGSVSTLTIQRTQQEDSAVYLCASSPTTGTVQETQYFGPGTRLLVL.

The V call is TRBV19, the J call TRBJ1-5; possible D gene TRBD1, 6 bases. Germline assignment: CDR1 LNHDA and CDR2 SQIVND (reference sequence). The V and J ends lost 6 bases and 4 bases respectively, with 10 bases between them. The CDR3 is 13 residues long. CDR3 sequence: CASSRQENQPQHF. As DNA, the CDR3 is TGTGCCAGTAGCCGACAGGAAAATCAGCCCCAGCATTTT.

The J gene is TRBJ1-6, the V gene TRBV5-8; no definite D call. V lost 0 bases and J lost 0, with 16 bases in between. Per the germline V gene, CDR1 is SGHTS and CDR2 is YDEGEE. The CDR3 contains 19 residues. The CDR3 nucleotides are TGTGCCAGCAGCTTGGCCCGGCCCGGGATGAGCTCCTATAATTCACCCCTCCACTTT. Encoded protein: CASSLARPGMSSYNSPLHF.

The gene calls are TRBV28 and TRBJ2-5, with 8 bases fitting TRBD1. Trimming cost V 5 bases and J 0 bases; bases outside gene matches: 5. The CDR3 has 15 residues. Germline CDR1 is MDHEN and CDR2 is SYDVKM. CDR3 coding DNA: TGTGCCAGCAGTGGACGGGACAGGTACCAAGAGACCCAGTACTTC. This codes for CASSGRDRYQETQYF.

The rearrangement links TRBV5-4 to TRBJ2-7, with TRBD1 matching over 9 bases. This CDR3 has 15 residues. CDR1 and CDR2 (germline): SGHNT, YYREEE (reference sequence). V trimming: 3 bases; J trimming: 6 bases; junction bases outside the gene matches: 10. The CDR3 region is CASSSGDRATGEQYF. The CDR3 nucleotides read TGTGCCAGCAGCTCCGGGGACAGGGCCACGGGCGAGCAGTACTTC.

This clone has a single count. The chain joins TRBV19 to TRBJ2-3; the match to TRBD2 covers 8 bases. The V gene end was trimmed by 5 bases and the J gene end by 7 bases; junction bases not matched to a gene: 11. The CDR3 is 15 amino acids. Germline V gene sequence: CDR1 LNHDA, CDR2 SQIVND (reference sequence). CDR3 amino acids: CASSPLAGLSNTQYF. The CDR3 bases are TGTGCCAGTAGTCCCTTAGCGGGGCTCAGTAATACGCAGTATTTT.

This rearrangement joins TRBV5-1 to TRBJ1-1, with 8 positions matching TRBD1. The CDR3 runs 14 residues. CDR1 is SGHRS and CDR2 is YFSETQ in the germline V gene. V lost 4 bases and J lost 4; bases outside the gene matches: 6. CDR3 DNA: TGCGCCAGCAGCAATGGACAGGGCGGCACTGAAGCTTTCTTT. Protein sequence: CASSNGQGGTEAFF.

This clone was picked up one time. The rearrangement joins TRBV28 to TRBJ2-5, with TRBD1 matching 7 bases. V shed 5 bases and J 2 bases; nucleotides not matched to a gene: 5. This CDR3 contains 14 residues. CDR1 is MDHEN and CDR2 is SYDVKM in the germline V gene. The CDR3 sequence is CASSEGQRQETQYF. The CDR3, as DNA: TGTGCCAGCAGTGAGGGACAGCGTCAAGAGACCCAGTACTTC.

The chain uses TRBV6-6 and TRBJ1-1, with 8 positions matching TRBD1. With 6 bases clipped from V and 5 bases from J, the junction kept 8 bases outside the gene matches. The germline V gene encodes CDR1 MNHNY and CDR2 SVGAGI (reference sequence). CDR3 length: 14 residues. CDR3 amino acids: CASSRGQGATEAFF. CDR3 DNA: TGTGCCAGCAGCCGAGGCCAGGGGGCTACTGAAGCTTTCTTT.

The sample holds a few counts of this clone. J is TRBJ2-1 and V is TRBV2; 7 bases are a match to TRBD1. Germline lookup yields CDR1 SNHLY and CDR2 FYNNEI. This CDR3 region has 16 residues. V trimming: 6 bases; J trimming: 5 bases; junction bases outside the gene matches: 13. The CDR3 sequence: CASRQTGTDTNNEQFF. CDR3 in DNA: TGTGCCAGCAGGCAAACCGGGACAGACACTAACAATGAGCAGTTCTTC. Supplemented by reference TRBV2 and TRBJ2-1, the full variable domain reads EPEVTQTPSHQVTQMGQEVILRCVPISNHLYFYWYRQILGQKVEFLVSFYNNEISEKSEIFDDQFSVERPDGSNFTLKIRSTKLEDSAMYFCASRQTGTDTNNEQFFGPGTRLTVL.

The chain uses TRBV13 and TRBJ1-2, with 9 bases identical to TRBD1. CDR1 is PRHDT and CDR2 is FYEKMQ in the germline V gene (reference sequence). The CDR3 is made up of 15 amino acids. Trimming at V came to 4 bases and at J to 3 bases, leaving 6 bases not matched to a gene. DNA of the CDR3: TGTGCCAGCAGCTCCGGGACAGGGCTACACTATGGCTACACCTTC. Encoded protein: CASSSGTGLHYGYTF.

The CDR3 region is CASSLWGLNQPQHF. The CDR3 DNA reads TGTGCCAGCAGCTTATGGGGACTCAATCAGCCCCAGCATTTT. This sequence joins TRBV11-2 and TRBJ1-5; possibly TRBD1 for D (5 bases). V was cut by 2 bases and J by 3 bases, with 8 bases left in between. This CDR3 spans 14 amino acids. CDR1 SGHAT and CDR2 FQNNGV come from the germline V gene.

V gene TRBV5-1 combines with J gene TRBJ2-1, with a possible D match to TRBD1 (6 bases). CDR1 and CDR2 from the germline V gene are SGHRS and YFSETQ. Trimming cost V 0 bases and J 2 bases, with 6 bases left between them. This CDR3 region has 14 residues. The CDR3: CASSLGGPYNEQFF. In nucleotides, the CDR3 is TGCGCCAGCAGCTTGGGGGGGCCCTACAATGAGCAGTTCTTC.

The rearrangement uses TRBV6-5 and TRBJ1-2; no reliable D call. The CDR3 sequence is 16 residues long. CDR1 is MNHEY and CDR2 is SVGAGI in the germline V gene. V gave up 2 bases and J gave up 2 bases, with 15 bases separating them. The CDR3 DNA reads TGTGCCAGCAGTTACAGGTTTCGGGGTTTCAACTATGGCTACACCTTC. Its translation is CASSYRFRGFNYGYTF.

The chain carries TRBV7-2 and TRBJ1-1; 7 positions agree with TRBD1. This CDR3 has 15 amino acids. Germline values: CDR1 SGHTA, CDR2 FQGNSA. Unmatched junction bases numbered 7, after V lost 5 bases and J lost 1 base. In DNA form, the CDR3 reads TGTGCCAGCAGCGCAATTGGGACAGCGAACACTGAAGCTTTCTTT. Translating it yields CASSAIGTANTEAFF.

This clone appeared a single time. Here the CDR3 DNA reads TGTGCCAGTAGTATAGAGGGGAGACCGAACACTGAAGCTTTCTTT. It encodes CASSIEGRPNTEAFF. The chain recombines TRBV19 with TRBJ1-1; no firm D call. Germline CDR1 is LNHDA and CDR2 is SQIVND (reference sequence). The CDR3 length is 15 residues. V lost 0 bases and J lost 1, with 9 bases in between.